This entry describes one T cell receptor beta chain. These data are taken from a study of T cell repertoires in cytomegalovirus infection. MiXCR, run by TCRdb on the reads, gives a single entry per CDR3 protein. The repertoire has 450,000 to 600,000 distinct CDR3 sequences, around 11% of them found once; the top ten carry 10%. The receptor was derived from a human donor in good health (CMV status not recorded). Some clones in this sample may be carry-over from other donors' samples. The sample taken for sequencing was PBMCs.

The CDR3 loop reads CSASRDDQETQYF. CDR3 DNA: TGCAGTGCTAGCCGGGACGACCAAGAGACCCAGTACTTC. J is TRBJ2-5 and V is TRBV20-1; the D gene could be TRBD1 or TRBD2 (5 bases each). Trimming took off 3 bases at V and 0 bases at J, with 8 bases between the two ends. Germline values: CDR1 DFQATT, CDR2 SNEGSKA (reference sequence). This CDR3 has 13 amino acids.